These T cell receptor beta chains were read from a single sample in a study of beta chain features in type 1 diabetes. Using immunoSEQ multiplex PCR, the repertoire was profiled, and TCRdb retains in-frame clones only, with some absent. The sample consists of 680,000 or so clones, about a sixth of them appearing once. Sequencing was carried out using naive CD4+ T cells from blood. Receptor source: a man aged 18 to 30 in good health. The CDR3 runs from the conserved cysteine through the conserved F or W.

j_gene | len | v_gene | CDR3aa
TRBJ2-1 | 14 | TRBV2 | CASSPGLAYNEQFF
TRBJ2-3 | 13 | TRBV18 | CASSRASTDTQYF
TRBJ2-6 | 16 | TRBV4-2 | CASSQESLSGANVLTF
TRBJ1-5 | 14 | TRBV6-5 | CATKAAGRNQPQHF
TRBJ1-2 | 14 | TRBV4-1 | CASSQMEGTYGYTF
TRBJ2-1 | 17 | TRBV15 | CATSRVGHTSSYNEQFF
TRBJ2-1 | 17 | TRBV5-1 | CASSLRSEGPFENEQFF
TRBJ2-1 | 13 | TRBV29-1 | CSATPVYYNEQFF
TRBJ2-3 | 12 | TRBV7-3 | CASSSTGGTQYF
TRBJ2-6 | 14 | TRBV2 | CASTQDSGANVLTF
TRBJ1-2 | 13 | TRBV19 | CASSPVRSYGYTF
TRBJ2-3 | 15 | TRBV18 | CASSPKGQVTDTQYF
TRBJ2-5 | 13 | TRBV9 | CASRPTGRETQYF
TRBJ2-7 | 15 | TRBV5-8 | CATKWVWGASLEQYF
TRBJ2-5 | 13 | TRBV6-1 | CATHVRQKETQYF
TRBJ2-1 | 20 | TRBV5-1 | CASSLGIRDREFRTYNEQFF
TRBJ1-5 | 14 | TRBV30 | CAWSVSPSNQPQHF
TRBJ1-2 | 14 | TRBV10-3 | CASQQGTQNYGYTF
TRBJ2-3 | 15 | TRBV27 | CASSWGRGRTDTQYF
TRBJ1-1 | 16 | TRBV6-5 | CASSYSQGPGYTEAFF
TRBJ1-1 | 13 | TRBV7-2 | CASSLSMNTEAFF
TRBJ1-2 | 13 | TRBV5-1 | CASSLEQVDGYTF
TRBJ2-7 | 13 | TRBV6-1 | CASSDQPAYEQYF
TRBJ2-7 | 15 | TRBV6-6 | CASSSTVTKAYEQYF
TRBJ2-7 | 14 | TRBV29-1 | CSVENRGGVYEQYF
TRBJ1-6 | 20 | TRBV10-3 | CAISESGSGLMGSYNSPLHF
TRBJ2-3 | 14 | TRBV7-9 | CASSFSGSTDTQYF
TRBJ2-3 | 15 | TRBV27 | CASSLLGQWQDTQYF
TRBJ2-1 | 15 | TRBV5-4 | CASSLAGQGGNEQFF
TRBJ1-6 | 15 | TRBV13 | CASSSHRDMNSPLHF
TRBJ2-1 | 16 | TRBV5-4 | CASSPAGTRTYNEQFF
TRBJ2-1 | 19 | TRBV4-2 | CASSQAYSGGPGGYNEQFF
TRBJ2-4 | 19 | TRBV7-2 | CASSSHPRGGLVAKNIQYF
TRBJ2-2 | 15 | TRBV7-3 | CASSPLAELTGELFF
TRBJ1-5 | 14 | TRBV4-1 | CASSQEQGHQPQHF
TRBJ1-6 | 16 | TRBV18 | CASSPVQSSYNSPLHF
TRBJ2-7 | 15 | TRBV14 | CASSQAGQGYYEQYF
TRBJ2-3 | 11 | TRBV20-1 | CSASSPDTQYF
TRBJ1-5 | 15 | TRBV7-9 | CASSFPGQELQPQHF
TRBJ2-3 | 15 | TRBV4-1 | CASSQVGLAADTQYF
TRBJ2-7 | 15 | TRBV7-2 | CASSLAGSGSYEQYF
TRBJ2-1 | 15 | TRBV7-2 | CASSFHSGRGDEQFF
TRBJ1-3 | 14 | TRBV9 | CASSVGHSGNTIYF
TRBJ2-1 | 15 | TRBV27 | CASSLPRLAGEIEFF
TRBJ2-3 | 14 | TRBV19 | CASSMRYFTDTQYF
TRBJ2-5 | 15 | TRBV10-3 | CAISESQGATETQYF
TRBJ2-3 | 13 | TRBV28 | CASSFGGTDTQYF
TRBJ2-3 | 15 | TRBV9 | CASSARSSSTDTQYF
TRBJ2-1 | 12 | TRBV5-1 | CASSPDHNEQFF
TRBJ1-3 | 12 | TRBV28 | CATGVIRNTIYF
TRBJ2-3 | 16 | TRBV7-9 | CASSLLATIHTDTQYF
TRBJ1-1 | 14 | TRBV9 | CASSPWTGNTEAFF
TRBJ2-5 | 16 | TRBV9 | CASSPPGLAGAETQYF
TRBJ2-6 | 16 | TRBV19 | CASSITHRAGANVLTF
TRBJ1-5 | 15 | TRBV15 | CATSRVGKTNQPQHF
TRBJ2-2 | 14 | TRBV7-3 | CASSLMGTTGELFF
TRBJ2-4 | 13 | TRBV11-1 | CASSRGAKNIQYF